There are a few counts of the clone carrying this TCR beta chain. This CDR3 comprises 13 residues. After removal of 2 bases from V and 6 bases from J, the junction contained 3 bases not matched to a gene. Germline values: CDR1 GTSNPN, CDR2 SVGIG (reference sequence). Generated by immunoSEQ multiplex PCR, the TCRdb table keeps only in-frame clones and is missing some. The sample lists about 110,000 clones, about 93% occurring once. These data originate in a study of T cell changes during pregnancy in multiple sclerosis. This receptor was obtained from a female donor with multiple sclerosis, enrolled in a pregnancy study. Sequences were derived from peripheral blood, sampled in the third trimester of pregnancy. The chain is built from TRBV30 and TRBJ2-1; TRBD2 aligns across 8 bases. The DNA of the CDR3 is TGTGCCTGGAGTCGTGGGACTAGCAATGAGCAGTTCTTC. This encodes CAWSRGTSNEQFF.